The 10 T cell receptor beta chains below all came from one sample that was sequenced in a study of response to subunit inactivated influenza vaccine. One entry per CDR3 protein results from TCRdb running MiXCR on the RT-PCR reads. This repertoire shows about 160,000 distinct CDR3 sequences, approximately 10% found once; its top ten account for around 12%. The sequencing here drew on non-naive T cells sorted from PBMCs, taken more than 35 days after vaccination. All receptors derive from a man in his fifties or sixties who received an inactivated influenza vaccine.

The chain employs TRBV29-1 and TRBJ2-2; TRBD2 matches at 9 bases. Germline assignment: CDR1 SQVTM and CDR2 ANQGSEA. The V gene end was trimmed by 6 bases and the J gene end by 7 bases; junction bases not matched to a gene: 6. CDR3 length: 13 amino acids. This CDR3 is CSVVPRGGGELFF. The CDR3 coding sequence is TGCAGCGTCGTTCCGCGGGGGGGCGGGGAGCTGTTTTTT.

The genes are TRBV7-2 and TRBJ1-1; possibly TRBD1 for D (5 bases). The CDR3 runs to 17 residues. V was clipped by 0 bases and J by 0 bases, with 14 bases between them. CDR1 and CDR2 (germline): SGHTA, FQGNSA. Written as DNA, the CDR3 is TGTGCCAGCAGCTTAGCTTTGTCAGGGCCATTGAACACTGAAGCTTTCTTT. This gives the protein CASSLALSGPLNTEAFF.

In its sample, this clonotype was seen a few times. The chain recombines TRBV3-1 with TRBJ2-6; D is possibly TRBD1 (5 bases). The germline V gene encodes CDR1 LGHDT and CDR2 YNNKEL (reference sequence). CDR3 length: 13 amino acids. V was shortened by 8 bases and J by 4 bases, with 9 bases between the two germline ends. The CDR3 nucleotides read TGTGCCAGCCTCCAGGGAGGGGCCAACGTCCTGACTTTC. It translates to CASLQGGANVLTF.

This clonotype was detected a few times. The V and J genes are TRBV4-2 and TRBJ2-3; D not certain. The CDR3 has 12 amino acids. CDR1 is LGHNA, CDR2 YNFKEQ, per germline. Trimming took 0 bases from V and 5 from J, leaving 3 bases between them. The CDR3 DNA reads TGTGCCAGCAGCCAAGATGGAGATACGCAGTATTTT. Protein: CASSQDGDTQYF.

The chain has TRBV27 and TRBJ1-1; D not certain. This CDR3 has 12 residues. V gave up 7 bases and J gave up 5 bases, with 11 bases separating them. Germline V gene lookup returns CDR1 MNHEY and CDR2 SMNVEV (reference sequence). The CDR3 loop is CASNTVGTEAFF. The CDR3 DNA reads as TGTGCCAGCAACACCGTGGGGACTGAAGCTTTCTTT.

This clonotype was seen a few times. V and J are TRBV7-2 and TRBJ2-1, with D possibly TRBD1 on 5 matching bases. V gave up 3 bases and J gave up 6 bases, with 15 bases separating them. The V gene's germline CDR1 is SGHTA and CDR2 FQGNSA. This CDR3 contains 15 residues. The CDR3 here is CASSLVAGSGNEQFF. The CDR3 DNA reads as TGTGCCAGCAGCTTGGTGGCAGGGTCTGGCAATGAGCAGTTCTTC.

This clonotype has more than one count but fewer than ten. The V call is TRBV6-6, the J call TRBJ2-5; D ambiguous. V was pared by 6 bases and J by 2 bases, with 10 bases between. From germline, CDR1 is MNHNY and CDR2 SVGAGI (reference sequence). The CDR3 spans 13 residues. CDR3 in DNA: TGTGCCAGCAGACCCCACGGACAAGAGACCCAGTACTTC. Protein: CASRPHGQETQYF.

Of note for this clonotype: A junction boundary mismatches the germline segment, possibly from a read error. The chain combines TRBV20-1 with TRBJ2-3; 7 nucleotides align to TRBD2. The germline CDR1 and CDR2 sequences are DFQATT and SNEGSKA (reference sequence). The CDR3 is made up of 14 amino acids. The CDR3 protein is CSTSRGRSTDTQYF. In nucleotides, the CDR3 is TGCAGTACTAGTCGCGGGAGAAGCACAGATACGCAGTATTTT.

This clonotype was observed a few times. The V gene is TRBV5-1, the J gene TRBJ2-7, with TRBD2 matching over 9 bases. Per the germline V gene, CDR1 is SGHRS and CDR2 is YFSETQ. This CDR3 has 15 residues. Unmatched junction bases numbered 8, after V lost 4 bases and J lost 3 bases. The CDR3 loop is CASSVRTSGFYEQYF. In nucleotides, the CDR3 is TGCGCCAGCAGCGTACGAACTAGCGGGTTCTACGAGCAGTACTTC.

In this sample, this clonotype turned up many times. The chain couples TRBV6-7 to TRBJ2-5, with D possibly matching TRBD2 (6 bases). TRBV6-7 is reported as an ORF; its role is uncertain. The CDR3 has 14 amino acids. The V and J ends lost 0 bases and 5 bases respectively, with 10 bases between them. CDR3 region: CASSYSSGDETQYF. CDR3 sequence (DNA): TGTGCCAGCAGTTACTCTTCGGGAGATGAGACCCAGTACTTC.